This T cell receptor beta chain appears in the sequencing data of a study of shared clonotypes between healthy human individuals. Study as a whole: A donor's plate count was three for CD4 naive and three for CD4 memory; CD8 naive had two and CD8 memory one.

The CDR3 has 14 residues. Trimming removed 6 bases from V and 8 bases from J; junction bases left unmatched: 13. Per germline, CDR1 LNHDA and CDR2 SQIVND (reference sequence). Negatively enriched CD4+ T cells were divided by CD45RA into naive and memory. The study, taken as a whole, reports: Generally, naive subsets came out with larger estimated richness than memory subsets.

Replicate PCRs run on sorted subsets employed approximately 0.2 ug DNA, roughly 30,000 T cell genomes. Data came from immunoSEQ multiplex PCR; TCRdb stores just in-frame clones and leaves some out. The data show hundreds of thousands of clones, roughly 95% seen once. Turning to this clone: Antigen: not known.

What was sequenced was naive CD4+ T cells sorted from blood. Subset reported: CD45RA+ positively selected. This clonotype was obtained from a woman aged 30 to 39 in good health. The chain couples TRBV19 to TRBJ2-7; 7 nucleotides match TRBD2. The chain's CDR3 is CASSLVGGSGKQYF. CDR3 coding DNA: TGTGCCAGTAGCCTGGTGGGAGGGAGTGGGAAGCAGTACTTC.